This T cell receptor beta chain was profiled in a study of T cells in localized non-small cell lung cancer. Study-level findings and limits: The greatest T cell clonality was found in uninvolved adjacent lung (higher than in tumor).

CDR3 size: 15 residues. Between the trimmed V and J ends, which lost 3 bases and 0 bases, there was a span of 9 bases. CDR1 is WSHSY and CDR2 is SAAADI in the germline V gene. Within the sample, this clone is large. What it binds is not known. TCRdb's copy holds only in-frame clones and misses some; the assay was immunoSEQ multiplex PCR. Among some 1,400 clones listed, about 20% were seen once. This clonotype was obtained from a male donor at least 60 years old with stage I lung adenocarcinoma. The sequencing used lung tumor tissue, collected before any cancer treatment. The chain uses TRBV10-2 and TRBJ1-5, with no clear D. CDR3 loop: CASSDAGYSNQPQHF. The CDR3 nucleotides are TGCGCCAGCAGTGATGCGGGATATAGCAATCAGCCCCAGCATTTT.